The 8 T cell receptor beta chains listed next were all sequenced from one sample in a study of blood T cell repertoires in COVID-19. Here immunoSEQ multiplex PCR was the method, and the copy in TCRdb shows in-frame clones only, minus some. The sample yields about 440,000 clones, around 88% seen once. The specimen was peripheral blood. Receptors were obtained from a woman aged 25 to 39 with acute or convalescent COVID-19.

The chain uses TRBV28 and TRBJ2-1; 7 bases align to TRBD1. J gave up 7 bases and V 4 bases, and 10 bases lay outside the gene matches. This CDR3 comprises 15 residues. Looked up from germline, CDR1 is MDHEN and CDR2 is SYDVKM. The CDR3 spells CASSYETGSWNEQFF. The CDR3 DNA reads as TGTGCCAGCAGTTACGAGACAGGGTCTTGGAATGAGCAGTTCTTC.

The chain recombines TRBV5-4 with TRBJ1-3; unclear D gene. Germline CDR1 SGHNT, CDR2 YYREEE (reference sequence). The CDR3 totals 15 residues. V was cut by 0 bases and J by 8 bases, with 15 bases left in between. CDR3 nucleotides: TGTGCCAGCAGCTTGGGAGGGATTAGTTCGGACACCATATATTTT. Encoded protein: CASSLGGISSDTIYF.

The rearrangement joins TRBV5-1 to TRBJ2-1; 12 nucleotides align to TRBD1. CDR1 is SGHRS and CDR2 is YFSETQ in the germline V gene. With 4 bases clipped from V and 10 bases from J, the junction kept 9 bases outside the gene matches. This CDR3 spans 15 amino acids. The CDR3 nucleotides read TGCGCCAGCAGCCTTTCCGGGACAGGGGGCCGGGAGCAGTTCTTC. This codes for CASSLSGTGGREQFF.

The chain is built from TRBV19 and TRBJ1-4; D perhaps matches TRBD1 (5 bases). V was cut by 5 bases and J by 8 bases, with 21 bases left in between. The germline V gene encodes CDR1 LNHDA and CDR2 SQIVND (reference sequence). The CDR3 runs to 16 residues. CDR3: CASSSLAQGLSEKLFF. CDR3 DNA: TGTGCCAGTAGTTCCTTGGCGCAGGGTTTGTCCGAAAAACTGTTTTTT.

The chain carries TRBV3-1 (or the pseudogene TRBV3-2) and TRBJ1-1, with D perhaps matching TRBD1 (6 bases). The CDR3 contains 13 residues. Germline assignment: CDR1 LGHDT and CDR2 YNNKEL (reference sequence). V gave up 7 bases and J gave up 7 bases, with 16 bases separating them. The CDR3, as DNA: TGTGCCAGCACCGGGGGGGGGCGGAGTGAAGCTTTCTTT. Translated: CASTGGGRSEAFF.

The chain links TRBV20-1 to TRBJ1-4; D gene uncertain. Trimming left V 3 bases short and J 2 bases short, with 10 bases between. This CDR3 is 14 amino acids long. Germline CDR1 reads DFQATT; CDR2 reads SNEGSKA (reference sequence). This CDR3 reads CSASPGRTNEKLFF. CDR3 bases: TGCAGTGCTAGTCCCGGCAGGACTAATGAAAAACTGTTTTTT.

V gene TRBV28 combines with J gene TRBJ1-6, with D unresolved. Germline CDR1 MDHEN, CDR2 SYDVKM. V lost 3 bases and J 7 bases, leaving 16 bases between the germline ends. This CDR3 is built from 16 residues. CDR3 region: CASSFEDSSNNSPLHF. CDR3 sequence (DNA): TGTGCCAGCAGTTTCGAGGACTCAAGCAACAATTCACCCCTCCACTTT. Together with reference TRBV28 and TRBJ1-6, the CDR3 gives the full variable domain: DVKVTQSSRYLVKRTGEKVFLECVQDMDHENMFWYRQDPGLGLRLIYFSYDVKMKEKGDIPEGYSVSREKKERFSLILESASTNQTSMYLCASSFEDSSNNSPLHFGNGTRLTVT.

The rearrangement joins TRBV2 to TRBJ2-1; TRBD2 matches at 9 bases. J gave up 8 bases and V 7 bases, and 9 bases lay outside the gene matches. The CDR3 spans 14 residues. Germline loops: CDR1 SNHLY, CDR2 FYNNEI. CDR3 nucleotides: TGTGCCAGCACAAGTAGCGGGGGATTGGATGAGCAGTTCTTC. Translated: CASTSSGGLDEQFF.